A selection of T cell receptor beta chains follows, all from one sample in a study of glioma-infiltrating T cells. TCRdb re-called the multiplex PCR reads through MiXCR, storing one row per CDR3 protein. This sample has over 120,000 distinct CDR3 sequences, with about two fifths found just once. The specimen was glioma tissue, nonneoplastic brain tissue, or PBMCs (not recorded which). These receptor sequences come from a human donor with low-grade glioma or glioblastoma, undergoing nonglioma brain surgery, or in good health (not recorded which). Both conserved end residues are part of each CDR3. D genes are given only for firm matches. Clone size is stated in some rows and not others, as once, few, many or a class when expanded.

>TRBV7-2|NA|NA|TRBJ2-3
TGTGCCAGCACTGGCGGCGACGCTAGCACAGATACGCAGTATTTT
CASTGGDASTDTQYF
>TRBV7-3|TRBD1|NA|TRBJ2-3
TGTGCCAGCAGCTTACTGGGACAGGACGCAGATACGCAGTATTTT
CASSLLGQDADTQYF
>TRBV19|NA|NA|TRBJ2-1
TGTGCCAGTAGTGACAGGACGGGTGAGCAGTTCTTC
CASSDRTGEQFF
>TRBV6-1|TRBD1|many|TRBJ2-7
TGTGCCAGCGGAAGAGACAGGGTGTCCGAGCAGTACTTC
CASGRDRVSEQYF
>TRBV2|TRBD1|NA|TRBJ2-3
TGTGCCAGCAGCCCCGGGACAGCCACAGATACGCAGTATTTT
CASSPGTATDTQYF
>TRBV20-1|TRBD2|NA|TRBJ2-5
TGCAGTGCTCGGAAAATAGCGGGAGGCGAGACCCAGTACTTC
CSARKIAGGETQYF
>TRBV28|NA|NA|TRBJ1-1
TGTGCCAGCAGTTTTGGGGGATTATGGGGACGTCGGGGGAACACTGAAGCTTTCTTT
CASSFGGLWGRRGNTEAFF
>TRBV12-3/TRBV12-4|NA|few|TRBJ1-5
TGTGCCAGCAGTTTAGATAACCCAAATCAGCCCCAGCATTTT
CASSLDNPNQPQHF
>TRBV27|NA|NA|TRBJ1-6
TGTGCCAGCAGTTTAAGCTGGTCGAATTCACCCCTCCACTTT
CASSLSWSNSPLHF
>TRBV6-1|NA|NA|TRBJ1-1
TGTGCCAGCACAAAGGGGGGGAGCACTGAAGCTTTCTTT
CASTKGGSTEAFF
>TRBV14|TRBD2|few|TRBJ2-5
TGTGCCAGCAGCCCCACCTGGGAGAGCGGGGAAGAGACCCAGTACTTC
CASSPTWESGEETQYF
>TRBV20-1|TRBD1|NA|TRBJ2-7
TGCAGTGCTAGAGGGTTACGGGACAGTACCTACGAGCAGTACTTC
CSARGLRDSTYEQYF
>TRBV4-2|NA|NA|TRBJ2-1
TGTGCCAGCAGCCAGGCTAGGGATGAGCAGTTCTTC
CASSQARDEQFF
>TRBV6-2/TRBV6-3|NA|NA|TRBJ2-1
TGTGCCAGCAGTTATTTCGGTTGGGTCAATGAGCAGTTCTTC
CASSYFGWVNEQFF
>TRBV2|NA|NA|TRBJ2-1
TGTGCCAGCAGGAAAGACTTAGCCGATGAGCAGTTCTTC
CASRKDLADEQFF
>TRBV20-1|NA|few|TRBJ2-4
TGCAGTGCTAGAGAACTCCGGTTGGGGAACATTCAGTACTTC
CSARELRLGNIQYF
>TRBV4-3|TRBD2|NA|TRBJ2-3
TGCGCCAGCAGCCAAGATCTGAGCGGGGCACCTCGGGATACGCAGTATTTT
CASSQDLSGAPRDTQYF
>TRBV25-1|NA|NA|TRBJ2-5
TGTGCCAGCAGTGACTTTGCTGGGTCAGAAGAGACCCAGTACTTC
CASSDFAGSEETQYF
>TRBV6-2/TRBV6-3|NA|NA|TRBJ2-7
TGTGCCACCGGAGGGATCCTTTACGAGCAGTACTTC
CATGGILYEQYF
>TRBV4-1|TRBD2|NA|TRBJ2-1
TGCGCCAGCAGCCAAGATCAGGGAGCGGGGAGAACCTACAATGAGCAGTTCTTC
CASSQDQGAGRTYNEQFF
>TRBV28|TRBD1|NA|TRBJ1-2
TGTGCCAGCAGTAGACAGGGTTTGGATGGCTACACCTTC
CASSRQGLDGYTF
>TRBV28|TRBD1|NA|TRBJ2-7
TGTGCCAGCAGTTTGAGACAGGGAGAAGTCGAGCAGTACTTC
CASSLRQGEVEQYF
>TRBV6-5|NA|NA|TRBJ2-2
TGTGCCAGCAGTTACCGTGGACAGACCGGGGAGCTGTTTTTT
CASSYRGQTGELFF
>TRBV20-1|TRBD1|NA|TRBJ1-2
TGCAGTGCTAGACCCTACCAGGGGGCCCCCCGCTTC
CSARPYQGAPRF
>TRBV6-2/TRBV6-3|TRBD2|few|TRBJ2-7
TGTGCCAGCAGTTACGCTACGGGACTACTCAATTACGAGCAGTACTTC
CASSYATGLLNYEQYF
>TRBV6-1|NA|few|TRBJ1-1
TGTGCCAGCTCAGGGGCTCAGGGGACTGAAGCTTTCTTT
CASSGAQGTEAFF
>TRBV27|NA|NA|TRBJ2-7
TGTGCCAGCAGTTTATATCCCAGAACCTACGAGCAGTACTTC
CASSLYPRTYEQYF
>TRBV6-2/TRBV6-3|NA|NA|TRBJ1-3
TGTGCCAGCAGCCAAGATCGATACACCATATATTTT
CASSQDRYTIYF
>TRBV20-1|NA|NA|TRBJ1-1
TGCAGTGCCATCCAGGGGAACACTGAAGCTTTCTTT
CSAIQGNTEAFF
>TRBV20-1|TRBD1|NA|TRBJ2-7
TGCAGTGCTGAGACAGGGGGCAACTACGAGCAGTACTTC
CSAETGGNYEQYF
>TRBV2|TRBD1|NA|TRBJ2-3
TGTGCCAGCGGCAGACAGGGGTTCGCAGATACGCAGTATTTT
CASGRQGFADTQYF